Ten or more counts support the clone carrying this T cell receptor beta chain. Its target is not known. These data come from a study of regulatory T cells in long-lasting Graves disease. The CDR3 totals 14 residues. V lost 1 base and J lost 1, with 5 bases in between. With iRepertoire HTBI primers and Arm-PCR of CDR3 regions, TCR beta libraries were built. TCRdb ran MiXCR on the multiplex PCR reads and lists one entry per CDR3 protein. The table lists over 350,000 distinct CDR3 sequences, 11% to 15% of them singletons. Study-wide results and caveats: TCR diversity was lower in persistent Graves' patients than in newly diagnosed ones.

Time point given: newly diagnosed GD, antithyroid drugs for less than 3 months. RNA from PBMCs was the source of the TCR library. An endocrinology department in Xi'an, China, recruited the patients. Peripheral blood, around 9.7 milliliters per patient, was collected in EDTA tubes. The sample was also reused in another study, on T cells in Graves' hyperthyroidism and ophthalmopathy. Turning to that study: Graves' hyperthyroidism was deemed stable given no ophthalmopathy progression within 18 months.

The chain joins TRBV12-3 or TRBV12-4 to TRBJ2-1; D ambiguous. The clonotype comes from a woman aged 45-59 years with Graves disease. The material was peripheral blood mononuclear cells (PBMCs), obtained at new diagnosis, from a patient treated with antithyroid drugs. CDR3 nucleotide sequence: TGTGCCAGCAGTTTAGGGCGGTCCTACAATGAGCAGTTCTTC. This codes for CASSLGRSYNEQFF.